Below are 20 T cell receptor beta chains sequenced from a single sample in a study of CD8 T cells in ankylosing spondylitis. TCRdb re-called the 5' RACE reads through MiXCR, storing one row per CDR3 protein. The table lists 500,000 or so distinct CDR3 sequences, 5.3% of them singletons. The antigens these receptors bind are not known. Study results and caveats: Typical of ankylosing spondylitis blood, it appeared, was a TCR beta motif of eight highly homologous variants.

The sample was blood, either unsorted or a sorted T cell fraction (not recorded which). These receptors all come from a male donor with ankylosing spondylitis.

The chain couples TRBV7-9 to TRBJ2-7; possibly TRBD1 for D (5 bases). The CDR3 covers 17 residues. Germline lookup yields CDR1 SEHNR and CDR2 FQNEAQ (reference sequence). The V gene lost 2 bases and the J gene lost 5 bases, with 22 bases spanning the gap. CDR3 residues: CASSLSAESGKSHEQYF. In DNA form, the CDR3 reads TGTGCCAGCAGCTTAAGTGCAGAGTCAGGGAAATCACACGAGCAGTACTTC.

The chain is built from TRBV20-1 and TRBJ2-7; D perhaps matches TRBD1 (7 bases). Germline lookup yields CDR1 DFQATT and CDR2 SNEGSKA (reference sequence). The CDR3 consists of 12 residues. Trimming left V 4 bases short and J 4 bases short, with 11 bases between. CDR3 DNA: TGCAGTGCTATCAGGGGGAGGTACGAGCAGTACTTC. Translated: CSAIRGRYEQYF.

This clonotype has at least ten counts. V and J are TRBV5-5 and TRBJ2-1; D gene uncertain. CDR1 is SGHKS, CDR2 YYEKEE, per germline (reference sequence). The CDR3 extends over 15 amino acids. V was cut by 1 base and J by 8 bases, with 16 bases left in between. The CDR3 protein is CASSLLDPLLDEQFF. The CDR3 DNA follows: TGTGCCAGCAGCTTGTTGGATCCTCTTTTGGATGAGCAGTTCTTC.

Ten or more counts support this clonotype. The chain uses TRBV7-9 and TRBJ2-3, with D maybe TRBD2 (5 bases). V lost 3 bases and J 0 bases, leaving 10 bases between the germline ends. This CDR3 region has 15 residues. Germline CDR1 and CDR2: SEHNR and FQNEAQ (reference sequence). The CDR3 bases are TGTGCCAGCAGCTTCGGGGAGTATAGCACAGATACGCAGTATTTT. It is translated as CASSFGEYSTDTQYF.

This clonotype was detected once. This may stem from a read error, because a much larger clone lies one nucleotide away. The chain recombines TRBV12-3 or TRBV12-4 with TRBJ2-7; D may be TRBD2 (5 bases). This CDR3 spans 13 amino acids. V lost 6 bases and J 3 bases, leaving 12 bases between the germline ends. The DNA of the CDR3 is TGTGCCAGCAGGTACACGGGGAGCTACGAGCAGTACTTC. It is translated as CASRYTGSYEQYF.

This clonotype was seen repeatedly, ten times or more. The rearrangement joins TRBV27 to TRBJ2-3; 8 nucleotides line up with TRBD2. The V and J ends lost 6 bases and 0 bases, in that order; junction bases with no gene match: 8. The CDR3 is 16 residues long. CDR1 and CDR2 from the germline V gene are MNHEY and SMNVEV (reference sequence). CDR3 in amino acids: CASSSRLATSTDTQYF. The CDR3 coding sequence is TGTGCCAGCAGCTCTCGACTAGCGACTAGCACAGATACGCAGTATTTT.

V usage is TRBV3-1 and J usage is TRBJ1-2, with D unresolved. Germline CDR1 reads LGHDT; CDR2 reads YNNKEL (reference sequence). The CDR3 spans 14 residues. V lost 2 bases and J lost 0, with 7 bases in between. DNA of the CDR3: TGTGCCAGCAGCCAAAGGACCGCTAACTATGGCTACACCTTC. Its protein product is CASSQRTANYGYTF.

This clonotype showed up many times. This chain joins TRBV20-1 and TRBJ2-7; 9 bases fit TRBD2. The CDR3 is 14 amino acids. The V gene end was trimmed by 5 bases and the J gene end by 4 bases; junction bases not matched to a gene: 9. The V gene's germline CDR1 is DFQATT and CDR2 SNEGSKA (reference sequence). Here the CDR3 DNA reads TGCAGTGCTTTAGCGGGAGAGGTTGAGTACGAGCAGTACTTC. This codes for CSALAGEVEYEQYF.

This clonotype was picked up many times. The rearrangement uses TRBV4-2 and TRBJ2-7, with TRBD1 as a possible D gene (6 bases). The V gene lost 0 bases and the J gene lost 6 bases, with 12 bases spanning the gap. CDR1 and CDR2 from the germline V gene are LGHNA and YNFKEQ. This CDR3 contains 14 residues. DNA for the CDR3: TGTGCCAGCAGCCAAGAGACGCAGGGGCGCGAGCAGTACTTC. Translating it yields CASSQETQGREQYF.

At least ten counts were recorded for this clonotype. The chain couples TRBV28 to TRBJ1-1; weak D call: TRBD1 (5 bases). Trimming removed 5 bases from V and 1 base from J, with 11 bases in between. This CDR3 contains 14 residues. From germline, CDR1 is MDHEN and CDR2 SYDVKM. The CDR3 bases are TGTGCCAGCAGTCCAGGGACGTCGAACACTGAAGCTTTCTTT. Translating gives CASSPGTSNTEAFF.

This clonotype has at least ten counts. The V and J genes are TRBV7-2 and TRBJ2-7; D remains unclear. The CDR3 has 14 residues. The germline V gene has CDR1 SGHTA and CDR2 FQGNSA. V lost 3 bases and J 0 bases, leaving 9 bases between the germline ends. CDR3 coding DNA: TGTGCCAGCAGCTTTGAAGGCGCCTCCTACGAGCAGTACTTC. Translated, it gives CASSFEGASYEQYF.

This clonotype was counted ten times or more. The gene calls are TRBV4-3 and TRBJ2-1; D possibly uses TRBD1 or TRBD2 (5 bases each). CDR1 and CDR2 from the germline V gene are LGHNA and YSLEER. The V end was cut by 0 bases, the J end by 7 bases, with 16 bases between. The CDR3 loop spans 16 amino acids. CDR3: CASSQEGPPLGNEQFF. The CDR3 region has the DNA TGCGCCAGCAGCCAAGAGGGACCTCCATTAGGGAATGAGCAGTTCTTC.

The table lists this clonotype with many counts. This chain links TRBV5-1 with TRBJ1-3; D is possibly TRBD1 (5 bases). The CDR3 extends over 14 amino acids. V lost 5 bases to trimming and J lost 4 bases, with 13 bases between them. The germline V gene encodes CDR1 SGHRS and CDR2 YFSETQ. In DNA, the CDR3 is TGCGCCAGCAGTTATGACGGGGGAGGAAACACCATATATTTT. This translates into CASSYDGGGNTIYF.

This clonotype was detected ten times or more. The V call is TRBV20-1, the J call TRBJ1-4, with 9 bases identical to TRBD1. With 3 bases clipped from V and 9 bases from J, the junction kept 8 bases outside the gene matches. Looked up from germline, CDR1 is DFQATT and CDR2 is SNEGSKA (reference sequence). The CDR3 extends over 14 amino acids. CDR3 in amino acids: CSASAGTGIKKLFF. CDR3 DNA: TGCAGTGCTAGCGCCGGGACAGGGATTAAAAAACTGTTTTTT.

Written as DNA, the CDR3 is TGTGCCAGCAGTCTATCTGGTGGGAGACCCGAGCAGTACTTC. This gives the protein CASSLSGGRPEQYF. V gene TRBV12-3 or TRBV12-4 combines with J gene TRBJ2-7; a weak D match, TRBD2 (5 bases). This CDR3 spans 14 amino acids. The ends were cut back, 5 bases at V and 6 bases at J, with 17 bases in the middle.

In this sample, this clonotype turned up many times. This chain joins TRBV5-1 and TRBJ2-7, with D possibly TRBD2 on 5 matching bases. The CDR3 has 14 residues. Germline CDR1 SGHRS, CDR2 YFSETQ. Trimming stripped 0 bases from V and 3 bases from J, with 10 bases between. The CDR3 region has the DNA TGCGCCAGCAGCTTGGTGGACTCTCTCTACGAGCAGTACTTC. This codes for CASSLVDSLYEQYF.

Ten or more counts support this clonotype. The genes are TRBV12-3 or TRBV12-4 and TRBJ2-3; no clear D gene. Trimming removed 6 bases from V and 0 bases from J, with 10 bases in between. The CDR3 is 14 residues long. CDR3 amino acids: CASSYVGSTDTQYF. CDR3 DNA: TGTGCCAGCAGCTATGTAGGGAGCACAGATACGCAGTATTTT.

This clonotype was seen ten or more times. The chain couples TRBV5-1 to TRBJ2-1; TRBD1 matches 9 bases. The length of the CDR3 is 14 residues. J lost 6 bases, V lost 4 bases, and 5 bases had no gene match. Germline CDR1 SGHRS, CDR2 YFSETQ. The CDR3 is CASSPGQGFNEQFF. CDR3 in DNA: TGCGCCAGCAGCCCAGGACAGGGGTTCAATGAGCAGTTCTTC.

This clonotype was picked up many times. The V call is TRBV5-1, the J call TRBJ1-1, with D tentatively TRBD1 (5 bases). The CDR3 sequence is 15 residues long. V gave up 2 bases and J gave up 1 base, with 12 bases separating them. The germline CDR1 and CDR2 sequences are SGHRS and YFSETQ. The CDR3 sequence is CASSLTRAENTEAFF. The CDR3 DNA follows: TGCGCCAGCAGCTTAACCAGGGCGGAGAACACTGAAGCTTTCTTT.

Ten or more counts support this clonotype. V and J are TRBV4-2 and TRBJ1-4, with D possibly matching TRBD1 (5 bases). V lost 0 bases, J lost 4 bases, and 18 bases lay in between. Germline CDR1 reads LGHNA; CDR2 reads YNFKEQ. The CDR3 contains 18 residues. CDR3 region: CASSQDPYLGQFNEKLFF. The CDR3 DNA reads TGTGCCAGCAGCCAAGATCCATACTTGGGGCAGTTTAATGAAAAACTGTTTTTT.